This T cell receptor (beta chain) was recorded in a study of T cells and Merkel cell carcinoma outcomes (TCRdb year 2020). The study in broad terms: The study looked at whether the tumor T-cell repertoire and T-cell density could predict clinical outcome in patients with Merkel cell carcinoma. Results the study describes overall, beyond this receptor: The combination of T-cell repertoire features and T-cell density was reported to predict clinical outcomes in patients with Merkel cell carcinoma.

Library construction relied on the immunoSEQ multiplex PCR assay. TCRdb limited this immuneACCESS table to in-frame rearrangements with V and J called. A share of clones is missing; checked studies link under half to unresolved V genes, and the rest is unexplained. The sample data list just over 15,000 clones, and about 89% of these were observed just once. The biggest ten clones account for about 7.9% of the sample. From the germline V gene, CDR1 is KGHSH and CDR2 is LQKENI. The CDR3, from cysteine to phenylalanine, totals 17 residues. The CDR3 DNA has 51 bases and is translated from base 1. Trimming takes 0 bases off V and 5 bases off J; junction bases not matched to a gene: 11. The samples were obtained from people who had Merkel cell carcinoma. Remarks on this clone: Its antigen is still unknown. Within one base of it there is no much larger clone, and no base qualities were kept.

The sample comprised tumor tissue from Merkel cell carcinoma. The clonotype originates from a human donor with Merkel cell carcinoma. Rearrangement joined TRBV18 to TRBJ2-5; 8 bases in the middle match TRBD1. The DNA is TGTGCCAGCTCACCACCAAGGACAGGGTCTTCGGAGGAGACCCAGTACTTC. Its translation is CASSPPRTGSSEETQYF.